This TCR beta chain came from a study of T cells in severe cutaneous drug reactions. Study-wide results and limits: Blister cells averaged about 32% and PBMC around 5% TRBV12-4 in carbamazepine-induced Stevens-Johnson syndrome or toxic epidermal necrolysis patients. A public TCRbeta CDR3 appeared in all seven CBZ-SJS/TEN blister samples, averaging roughly 14%.

Germline CDR1 LGHNA, CDR2 YSLEER. CDR3 length equals 15 residues. The donors had carbamazepine-induced Stevens-Johnson syndrome or toxic epidermal necrolysis. Roughly five Han Chinese and about 6 European CBZ-SJS/TEN patients gave blood repertoires. TCR subtype-specific primers in iRepertoire multiplex PCR prepared libraries for bulk and single-cell sequencing. Bulk TCR libraries started from roughly 100-500 ng RNA per sample. TCRdb reanalyzed the multiplex PCR reads, giving one entry per CDR3 protein sequence and no DNA. The sample table includes about 21,000 distinct CDR3 sequences. Points on this clonotype: Its antigen is still unknown.

The specimen was PBMCs. The sequence was obtained from a human donor with toxic epidermal necrolysis, a severe cutaneous drug reaction. This sequence joins TRBV4-3 and TRBJ2-5. The CDR3 region is CASSQEVTDQETQYF.